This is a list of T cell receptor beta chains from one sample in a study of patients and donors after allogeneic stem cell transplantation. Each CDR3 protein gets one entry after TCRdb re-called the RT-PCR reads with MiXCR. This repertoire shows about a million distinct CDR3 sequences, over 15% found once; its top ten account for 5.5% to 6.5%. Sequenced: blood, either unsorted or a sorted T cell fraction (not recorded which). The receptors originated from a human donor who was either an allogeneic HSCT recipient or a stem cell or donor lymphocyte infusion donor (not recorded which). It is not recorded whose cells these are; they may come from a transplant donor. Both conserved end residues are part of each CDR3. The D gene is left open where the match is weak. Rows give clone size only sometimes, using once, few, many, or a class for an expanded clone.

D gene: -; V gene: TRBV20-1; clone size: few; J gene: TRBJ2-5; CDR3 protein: CSAHPTRAGETQYF; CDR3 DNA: TGCAGTGCTCATCCGACCCGTGCGGGAGAGACCCAGTACTTC
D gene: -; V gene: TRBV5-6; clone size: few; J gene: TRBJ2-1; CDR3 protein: CASSLARVKYEQFF; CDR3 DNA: TGTGCCAGCAGCTTGGCCAGGGTTAAGTATGAGCAGTTCTTC
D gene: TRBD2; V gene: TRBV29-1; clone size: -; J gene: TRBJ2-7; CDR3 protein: CSVGTSGYEQYF; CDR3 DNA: TGCAGCGTTGGGACTAGCGGGTACGAGCAGTACTTC
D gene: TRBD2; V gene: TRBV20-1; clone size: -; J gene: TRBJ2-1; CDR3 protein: CSARDSGGALIYEQFF; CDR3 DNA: TGCAGTGCTAGAGATAGCGGGGGGGCCTTGATTTATGAGCAGTTCTTC
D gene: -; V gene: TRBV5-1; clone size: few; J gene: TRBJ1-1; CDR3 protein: CASSLYRGNKNTEAFF; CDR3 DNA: TGCGCCAGCAGCTTGTACCGGGGCAACAAGAACACTGAAGCTTTCTTT
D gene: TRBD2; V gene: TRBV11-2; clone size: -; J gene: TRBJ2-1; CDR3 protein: CASSYDSGGLPTYNEQFF; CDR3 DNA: TGTGCCAGCAGCTATGATAGCGGGGGCCTCCCGACCTACAATGAGCAGTTCTTC
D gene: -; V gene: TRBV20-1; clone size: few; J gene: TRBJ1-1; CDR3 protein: CSARGGSGGTEAFF; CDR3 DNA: TGCAGTGCTAGGGGCGGGAGCGGGGGGACTGAAGCTTTCTTT
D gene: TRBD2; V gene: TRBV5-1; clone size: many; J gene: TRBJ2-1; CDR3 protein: CASSLPTSGSGNEQFF; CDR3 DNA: TGCGCCAGCAGCTTGCCGACTAGCGGGAGTGGCAATGAGCAGTTCTTC
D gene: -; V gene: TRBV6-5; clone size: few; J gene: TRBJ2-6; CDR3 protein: CASTYSLGAGANVLTF; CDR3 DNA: TGTGCCAGCACTTACAGCTTAGGTGCGGGGGCCAACGTCCTGACTTTC
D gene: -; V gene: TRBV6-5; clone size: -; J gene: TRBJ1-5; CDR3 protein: CASSYSPAGPNQPQHF; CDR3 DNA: TGTGCCAGCAGTTACTCGCCGGCGGGCCCCAATCAGCCCCAGCATTTT
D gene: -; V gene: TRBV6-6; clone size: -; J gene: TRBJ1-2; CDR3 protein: CASSPQDRGGYTF; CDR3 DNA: TGTGCCAGCAGTCCTCAGGATAGGGGTGGCTACACCTTC
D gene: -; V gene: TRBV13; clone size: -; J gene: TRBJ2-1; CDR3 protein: CASSTLYNEQFF; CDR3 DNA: TGTGCCAGCAGCACTCTTTACAATGAGCAGTTCTTC